This T cell receptor (beta chain) stems from a study of blood T cells in healthy people across ages. A second PCR, run for 7 to 11 cycles, used a sample-barcoded 5' primer plus a J-beta primer mix. Each CDR3 protein is one row after TCRdb ran MiXCR on the 5' RACE reads. The table lists 1.5 million to 2 million distinct CDR3 sequences, approximately 30% of them singletons. This CDR3 contains 13 residues. V was pared by 5 bases and J by 0 bases, with 10 bases between. Germline lookup yields CDR1 SQVTM and CDR2 ANQGSEA. This clonotype has more than one count but fewer than ten. Sequenced: blood. This TCR was sampled from a woman aged 25 to 39 in good health. This sequence joins TRBV29-1 and TRBJ1-1; D remains ambiguous. CDR3 DNA: TGCAGCGTTAAGTTAATCATGAACACTGAAGCTTTCTTT. Translated: CSVKLIMNTEAFF. The full variable domain, with the rest looked up from reference TRBV29-1 and TRBJ1-1, is SAVISQKPSRDICQRGTSLTIQCQVDSQVTMMFWYRQQPGQSLTLIATANQGSEATYESGFVIDKFPISRPNLTFSTLTVSNMSPEDSSIYLCSVKLIMNTEAFFGQGTRLTVV.